What follows describes a single T cell receptor beta chain. This sample stems from a study of cytomegalovirus exposure and HLA in healthy donors. Use of 60 Vbeta and 13 Jbeta primers characterized the PCR. Sequencing was performed with immunoSEQ multiplex PCR; in TCRdb, only in-frame clones are kept and a portion is missing. The sample includes 130,000 to 150,000 clones, approximately 74% of them seen just once. V lost 4 bases, J lost 1 base, and 17 bases lay in between. The CDR3 totals 18 residues. Germline CDR1 is MGHRA and CDR2 is YSYEKL. V usage is TRBV4-1 and J usage is TRBJ1-6, with D tentatively TRBD1 (5 bases). Sequencing was carried out using PBMCs. The clonotype originates from a young man in good health and CMV-seropositive. The CDR3 DNA follows: TGCGCCAGCAGCCTCCTCGACAGTGCGGAGTCCTATAATTCACCCCTCCACTTT. Its protein product is CASSLLDSAESYNSPLHF.